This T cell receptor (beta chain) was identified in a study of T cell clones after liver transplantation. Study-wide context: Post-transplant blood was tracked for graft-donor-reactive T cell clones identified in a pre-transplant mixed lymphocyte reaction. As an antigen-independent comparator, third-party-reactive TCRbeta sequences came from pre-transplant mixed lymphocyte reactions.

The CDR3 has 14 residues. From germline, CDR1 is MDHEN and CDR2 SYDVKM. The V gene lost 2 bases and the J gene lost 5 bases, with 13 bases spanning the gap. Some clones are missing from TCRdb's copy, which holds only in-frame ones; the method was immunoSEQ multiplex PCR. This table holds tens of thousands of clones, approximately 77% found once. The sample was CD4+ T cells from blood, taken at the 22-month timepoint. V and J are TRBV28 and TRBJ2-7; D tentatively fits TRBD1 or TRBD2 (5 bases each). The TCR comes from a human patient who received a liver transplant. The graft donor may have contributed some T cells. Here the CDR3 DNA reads TGTGCCAGCAGTTTAAGGGGAGTAAGGGACGAGCAGTACTTC. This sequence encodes CASSLRGVRDEQYF.